The next 29 T cell receptor beta chains were all read from a single sample in a study of shared clonotypes between healthy human individuals. Sequencing used immunoSEQ multiplex PCR; TCRdb keeps in-frame clones, though not all of them. The table records approximately 810,000 clones, roughly 92% of them present only once. Naive CD8 populations comprised CD45RO-negative cells positively selected for CCR7, excluding terminally differentiated effector memory CD45RA+ cells. Sequenced material: naive CD8+ T cells sorted from blood. The source is a man aged 25-45 years in good health.

The J gene is TRBJ2-3, the V gene TRBV14; possibly TRBD2 for D (5 bases). Germline CDR1 SGHDN, CDR2 FVKESK. Deletions cut 5 bases from V and 5 bases from J, with 8 bases between. The CDR3 runs to 12 residues. The CDR3 DNA follows: TGTGCCAGCAGCGACTATATAGATACGCAGTATTTT. This sequence encodes CASSDYIDTQYF.

The chain uses TRBV18 and TRBJ2-3; D gene ambiguous. V was pared by 0 bases and J by 10 bases, with 14 bases between. CDR1 KGHSH and CDR2 LQKENI come from the germline V gene. This CDR3 has 14 residues. In nucleotides, the CDR3 is TGTGCCAGCTCACCACCGGACGCTACGGGTGCGCAGTATTTT. As protein: CASSPPDATGAQYF.

V and J are TRBV9 and TRBJ1-1, with D hard to call. Trimming took 0 bases from V and 6 from J, leaving 9 bases between them. Germline loops: CDR1 SGDLS, CDR2 YYNGEE. This CDR3 has 13 amino acids. Written as DNA, the CDR3 is TGTGCCAGCAGCGTAGAGGGAGGATCTGAAGCTTTCTTT. Amino acids: CASSVEGGSEAFF.

J is TRBJ2-7 and V is TRBV29-1; tentatively, D is TRBD2 (5 bases). Trimming took 8 bases from V and 5 from J, leaving 19 bases between them. Germline V gene data show CDR1 as SQVTM and CDR2 as ANQGSEA. This CDR3 region has 13 residues. CDR3 residues: CSSLAGRGHEQYF. In DNA, the CDR3 is TGCAGCAGCCTCGCGGGCCGAGGGCACGAGCAGTACTTC.

The chain combines TRBV28 with TRBJ1-4, with unresolved D. The germline CDR1 and CDR2 sequences are MDHEN and SYDVKM. This CDR3 contains 12 residues. Trimming stripped 6 bases from V and 11 bases from J, with 13 bases between. The DNA of the CDR3 is TGTGCCAGCAGCCCCTTCATGAACAAACTGTTTTTT. This encodes CASSPFMNKLFF.

The V and J genes are TRBV30 and TRBJ2-1, with D unresolved. V lost 3 bases and J 4 bases, leaving 4 bases between the germline ends. The germline V gene encodes CDR1 GTSNPN and CDR2 SVGIG (reference sequence). The CDR3 runs to 11 residues. The DNA for the CDR3 is TGTGCCTGGAGGGGATACAATGAGCAGTTCTTC. Residues: CAWRGYNEQFF.

In its sample, this clone was seen a few times. This chain joins TRBV28 and TRBJ1-2, with no clear D. The V end was cut by 11 bases, the J end by 8 bases, with 15 bases between. This CDR3 spans 11 amino acids. CDR1 MDHEN and CDR2 SYDVKM come from the germline V gene. The CDR3 reads CAYGGYRGYTF. CDR3 coding DNA: TGTGCCTACGGAGGATATCGGGGCTACACCTTC.

The sample holds one count of this clone. This CDR3 is CASSLRKGGASSVADTQYF. The DNA of the CDR3 is TGTGCCAGCAGTCTAAGGAAAGGGGGCGCATCTTCAGTCGCAGATACGCAGTATTTT. The chain is built from TRBV2 and TRBJ2-3; 7 bases match TRBD1. The length of the CDR3 is 19 residues. V lost 5 bases to trimming and J lost 4 bases; unmatched junction nucleotides: 21. Germline-derived CDR1 and CDR2 are SNHLY and FYNNEI. Based on the CDR3 plus reference TRBV2 and TRBJ2-3, the full variable domain is EPEVTQTPSHQVTQMGQEVILRCVPISNHLYFYWYRQILGQKVEFLVSFYNNEISEKSEIFDDQFSVERPDGSNFTLKIRSTKLEDSAMYFCASSLRKGGASSVADTQYFGPGTRLTVL.

This chain links TRBV2 with TRBJ2-1, with 9 positions matching TRBD2. With 0 bases clipped from V and 4 bases from J, the junction kept 13 bases outside the gene matches. Per the germline V gene, CDR1 is SNHLY and CDR2 is FYNNEI. The length of the CDR3 is 19 residues. Here the CDR3 DNA reads TGTGCCAGCAGTGAAGCGTGGCTAGCGGGAACTACCCTTTACAATGAGCAGTTCTTC. It is translated as CASSEAWLAGTTLYNEQFF.

The V gene is TRBV27, the J gene TRBJ2-3; D remains ambiguous. The V gene's germline CDR1 is MNHEY and CDR2 SMNVEV (reference sequence). Between the trimmed V and J ends, which lost 2 bases and 5 bases, there was a span of 5 bases. There are 12 residues in the CDR3. CDR3 DNA sequence: TGTGCCAGCAGTTTACTGCAAGATACGCAGTATTTT. This translates into CASSLLQDTQYF.

A single count supports this clone. This specimen includes other DNA sequences encoding the same CDR3. The V and J genes are TRBV4-1 and TRBJ2-1; D uncertain. The germline V gene encodes CDR1 MGHRA and CDR2 YSYEKL. The CDR3 is made up of 15 amino acids. V dropped 0 bases and J dropped 1 base, with 7 bases sitting between them. The DNA for the CDR3 is TGCGCCAGCAGCCAAGATCCGGTTTCCTACAATGAGCAGTTCTTC. Translation: CASSQDPVSYNEQFF.

The rearrangement links TRBV7-9 to TRBJ1-2; possibly TRBD1 for D (5 bases). CDR1 SEHNR and CDR2 FQNEAQ come from the germline V gene (reference sequence). The CDR3 sequence is 15 residues long. The V end was cut by 5 bases, the J end by 1 base, with 14 bases between. The CDR3 DNA is TGTGCCAGCAGCCCTGTACGGGGGAATAACTATGGCTACACCTTC. Protein sequence: CASSPVRGNNYGYTF.

This chain links TRBV11-3 with TRBJ2-7; D is uncertain. Germline CDR1 SGHNT, CDR2 YENEEA. This CDR3 spans 13 amino acids. V gave up 2 bases and J gave up 3 bases, with 8 bases separating them. The CDR3 coding sequence is TGTGCCAGCAGCTTATTTCCTAACTACGAGCAGTACTTC. It translates to CASSLFPNYEQYF.

The gene calls are TRBV7-9 and TRBJ2-7; possible D gene TRBD2, 6 bases. The germline V gene encodes CDR1 SEHNR and CDR2 FQNEAQ (reference sequence). V was shortened by 1 base and J by 2 bases, with 12 bases between the two germline ends. CDR3 length equals 15 residues. The CDR3 here is CASSLEYGGTYEQYF. The CDR3 region has the DNA TGTGCCAGCAGCTTAGAGTATGGCGGGACCTACGAGCAGTACTTC.

In regard to this clone: Other DNA sequences in the sample encode the same CDR3. The V gene is TRBV7-9, the J gene TRBJ2-1; perhaps TRBD2 as D (6 bases). CDR1 is SEHNR and CDR2 is FQNEAQ in the germline V gene (reference sequence). The V and J ends lost 5 bases and 0 bases respectively, with 14 bases between them. This CDR3 spans 16 amino acids. CDR3 amino acids: CASSPSAGISYNEQFF. CDR3 coding DNA: TGTGCCAGCAGCCCCTCAGCGGGCATCTCCTACAATGAGCAGTTCTTC.

The chain combines TRBV5-6 with TRBJ2-3; D is undetermined. The CDR3 covers 16 residues. The germline V gene encodes CDR1 SGHDT and CDR2 YYEEEE. Deletions cut 3 bases from V and 2 bases from J, with 16 bases between. The CDR3 is CASSYPSDRYTDTQYF. As DNA, the CDR3 is TGTGCCAGCAGCTACCCATCAGACCGATACACAGATACGCAGTATTTT. Using reference TRBV5-6 and TRBJ2-3 for the parts outside the CDR3, the full variable domain is DAGVTQSPTHLIKTRGQQVTLRCSPKSGHDTVSWYQQALGQGPQFIFQYYEEEERQRGNFPDRFSGHQFPNYSSELNVNALLLGDSALYLCASSYPSDRYTDTQYFGPGTRLTVL.

The rearrangement uses TRBV7-6 and TRBJ2-2, with no clear D. The germline V and J ends were trimmed by 1 base and 7 bases, with 13 bases remaining between them. Per germline, CDR1 SGHVS and CDR2 FNYEAQ. There are 15 residues in the CDR3. The CDR3 DNA reads TGTGCCAGCAGCTTAGGGCGATCTTCGAACGGGGAGCTGTTTTTT. This encodes CASSLGRSSNGELFF.

V and J are TRBV19 and TRBJ2-2; 9 positions match TRBD2. CDR1 is LNHDA, CDR2 SQIVND, per germline (reference sequence). The CDR3 is 17 residues long. V was clipped by 6 bases and J by 6 bases; unmatched bases: 14. The CDR3: CASRVFGGRAYAGELFF. For the CDR3, the DNA is TGTGCCAGTAGAGTCTTTGGCGGGAGGGCCTACGCCGGGGAGCTGTTTTTT.

The chain couples TRBV25-1 to TRBJ2-3; a possible D gene is TRBD1 (5 bases). This CDR3 is built from 14 residues. The ends were cut back, 0 bases at V and 2 bases at J, with 6 bases in the middle. CDR1 and CDR2 from the germline V gene are MGHDK and SYGVNS. CDR3 protein: CASSEYGHTDTQYF. CDR3 coding DNA: TGTGCCAGCAGTGAATACGGACACACAGATACGCAGTATTTT.

J is TRBJ2-5 and V is TRBV7-9, with D perhaps TRBD1 (6 bases). This CDR3 is built from 14 residues. V gave up 5 bases and J gave up 1 base, with 11 bases separating them. Per the germline V gene, CDR1 is SEHNR and CDR2 is FQNEAQ (reference sequence). DNA of the CDR3: TGTGCCAGCAGCCACCCGGACAGCCAAGAGACCCAGTACTTC. It codes for CASSHPDSQETQYF.

The chain carries TRBV6-6 and TRBJ1-5; D not resolved. This CDR3 contains 16 residues. Trimming removed 6 bases from V and 2 bases from J, with 17 bases in between. The germline V gene has CDR1 MNHNY and CDR2 SVGAGI (reference sequence). CDR3 sequence (DNA): TGTGCCAGCAGGACTACCGAGGACGGTCGCAATCAGCCCCAGCATTTT. It specifies CASRTTEDGRNQPQHF.

CDR3 DNA: TGTGCCAGCAGCTTAGTCGACAGGACGGAGACCCAGTACTTC. This encodes CASSLVDRTETQYF. The chain carries TRBV7-9 and TRBJ2-5; weak D call: TRBD1 (6 bases). This CDR3 is built from 14 residues. Germline V gives CDR1 SEHNR, CDR2 FQNEAQ (reference sequence). V lost 1 base and J lost 5, with 11 bases in between.

This clone has just one count. V and J are TRBV7-9 and TRBJ2-7, with 10 bases fitting TRBD1. V trimming: 5 bases; J trimming: 4 bases; junction bases outside the gene matches: 8. Germline lookup yields CDR1 SEHNR and CDR2 FQNEAQ (reference sequence). The CDR3 has 15 amino acids. Written as DNA, the CDR3 is TGTGCCAGCAGCCACCCCCTGGACAGGGGGTACGAGCAGTACTTC. Encoded protein: CASSHPLDRGYEQYF. Variable domain in full (rest from reference TRBV7-9 and TRBJ2-7): DTGVSQNPRHKITKRGQNVTFRCDPISEHNRLYWYRQTLGQGPEFLTYFQNEAQLEKSRLLSDRFSAERPKGSFSTLEIQRTEQGDSAMYLCASSHPLDRGYEQYFGPGTRLTVT.

The chain is built from TRBV29-1 and TRBJ2-7, with D possibly TRBD1 on 6 matching bases. The CDR3 contains 15 residues. V gave up 6 bases and J gave up 1 base, with 19 bases separating them. Germline V gene lookup returns CDR1 SQVTM and CDR2 ANQGSEA. CDR3 loop: CSVKLQGKPSYEQYF. CDR3 nucleotides: TGCAGCGTCAAGCTACAGGGAAAACCATCCTACGAGCAGTACTTC.

This clone was recorded many times. The J gene is TRBJ2-1, the V gene TRBV27; D ambiguous. Germline-derived CDR1 and CDR2 are MNHEY and SMNVEV (reference sequence). This CDR3 region has 12 residues. V was cut by 2 bases and J by 8 bases, with 7 bases left in between. Here the CDR3 reads CASSLNEDEQFF. CDR3 sequence (DNA): TGTGCCAGCAGTTTAAATGAAGATGAGCAGTTCTTC.

This chain joins TRBV2 and TRBJ2-1; TRBD1 might be the D (5 bases). CDR1 is SNHLY and CDR2 is FYNNEI in the germline V gene. V dropped 4 bases and J dropped 5 bases, with 21 bases sitting between them. The CDR3 extends over 17 amino acids. The chain's CDR3 is CASSVDLTGRGDNEQFF. Here the CDR3 DNA reads TGTGCCAGCAGTGTTGACCTGACGGGTAGGGGCGACAATGAGCAGTTCTTC.

The chain is built from TRBV4-1 and TRBJ1-5, with 9 positions matching TRBD1. The V and J ends lost 4 bases and 7 bases, in that order; junction bases with no gene match: 20. The CDR3 runs to 19 residues. Per the germline V gene, CDR1 is MGHRA and CDR2 is YSYEKL. CDR3 sequence (DNA): TGCGCCAGCAGCCCTTTGCCGGGACAGGGTCCGGGCGGCCAACAGCCCCAGCATTTT. Its protein is CASSPLPGQGPGGQQPQHF.

In regard to this clone: The same CDR3 can be traced to other DNA sequences in this sample. The V gene is TRBV6-5, the J gene TRBJ2-5; maybe TRBD1 (6 bases). Germline V gene sequence: CDR1 MNHEY, CDR2 SVGAGI. CDR3 length: 14 residues. Trimming shortened V by 4 bases and J by 0 bases, and 9 bases separated the two germline ends. The CDR3 sequence: CASSSRQDQETQYF. The CDR3 DNA is TGTGCCAGCAGTTCCCGACAGGACCAAGAGACCCAGTACTTC.

The chain has TRBV27 and TRBJ2-7, with D perhaps matching TRBD1 (5 bases). Trimming removed 5 bases from V and 3 bases from J, with 14 bases in between. The CDR3 sequence is 14 residues long. Germline V gives CDR1 MNHEY, CDR2 SMNVEV (reference sequence). CDR3 nucleotide sequence: TGTGCCAGCAGTCCGCGGACACAGCACTACGAGCAGTACTTC. The encoded protein is CASSPRTQHYEQYF.